The 18 T cell receptor beta chains presented below share a single source sample, sequenced in a study of T-cell memory formation after mild COVID-19. Each CDR3 protein gets one entry after TCRdb re-called the 5' RACE reads with MiXCR. Of over 35,000 distinct CDR3 sequences in the sample, 8.5% to 10% were seen once. Sequenced sample: PBMCs or a T cell subset sorted from them (not recorded which). Receptor source: an adult woman who had mild COVID-19 (a few samples of this study predate the infection). Cell type and time point are not known.

This clonotype showed up many times. The V and J genes are TRBV7-8 and TRBJ2-7; 8 nucleotides align to TRBD2. V lost 3 bases to trimming and J lost 0 bases; unmatched junction nucleotides: 10. Germline CDR1 SGHVS, CDR2 FQNEAQ. This CDR3 region has 17 residues. CDR3 nucleotides: TGTGCCAGCAGCTTGTACTCGGGCGGGGGGAACTCCTACGAGCAGTACTTC. Protein product: CASSLYSGGGNSYEQYF.

This clonotype was seen repeatedly, ten times or more. V usage is TRBV12-3 or TRBV12-4 and J usage is TRBJ2-6; no clear D gene. The V end lost 5 bases, the J end lost 0 bases, and 5 bases lay between the germline ends. CDR3 length equals 14 residues. The CDR3 region has the DNA TGTGCCAGCAGTCGTAGCTCTGGGGCCAACGTCCTGACTTTC. It codes for CASSRSSGANVLTF.

The chain carries TRBV11-2 and TRBJ2-3, with TRBD2 matching over 13 bases. This CDR3 comprises 18 residues. The germline CDR1 and CDR2 sequences are SGHAT and FQNNGV. With V trimmed by 0 bases and J by 4 bases, 7 bases remained unmatched. The CDR3 here is CASSLDSGLAGESDTQYF. CDR3 sequence (DNA): TGTGCCAGCAGCTTAGATTCAGGACTAGCGGGGGAGTCAGATACGCAGTATTTT.

The table lists this clonotype with a few counts. The chain carries TRBV29-1 and TRBJ2-6; D not certain. Germline V gene data show CDR1 as SQVTM and CDR2 as ANQGSEA. The length of the CDR3 is 14 residues. With 6 bases removed from V and 0 bases from J, the gap between germline ends came to 9 bases. CDR3 sequence: CSVRLLSGANVLTF. The CDR3 coding sequence is TGCAGCGTCCGACTGCTCTCTGGGGCCAACGTCCTGACTTTC.

At least ten counts were recorded for this clonotype. The chain couples TRBV18 to TRBJ2-6, with D hard to call. The V end was cut by 0 bases, the J end by 3 bases, with 0 bases between. Germline V lookup: CDR1 KGHSH, CDR2 LQKENI. The CDR3 loop spans 13 amino acids. CDR3 sequence reads: CASSPPGANVLTF. The CDR3 coding sequence is TGTGCCAGCTCACCACCTGGGGCCAACGTCCTGACTTTC.

The V and J genes are TRBV28 and TRBJ1-5, with 9 nucleotides matching TRBD1. Germline V gene lookup returns CDR1 MDHEN and CDR2 SYDVKM. V gave up 5 bases and J gave up 4 bases; unmatched junction bases: 6. CDR3 length: 15 residues. The CDR3 bases are TGTGCCAGCAGTCCTAGGGACAGGGCAAATCAGCCCCAGCATTTT. Its translation is CASSPRDRANQPQHF.

The sample holds a few counts of this clonotype. The chain links TRBV15 to TRBJ1-1, with TRBD1 identical over 7 bases. The CDR3 is 14 residues long. The germline CDR1 and CDR2 sequences are LNHNV and YYDKDF (reference sequence). J lost 3 bases, V lost 6 bases, and 7 bases had no gene match. The CDR3 sequence: CATRGQVLDTEAFF. CDR3 DNA sequence: TGTGCCACCAGAGGACAGGTTTTGGACACTGAAGCTTTCTTT.

This clonotype was counted at least ten times. This sequence joins TRBV4-1 and TRBJ1-2; no clear D gene. V lost 0 bases and J lost 8, with 7 bases in between. Germline assignment: CDR1 MGHRA and CDR2 YSYEKL. This CDR3 spans 12 amino acids. The CDR3 sequence is CASSQDLEGYTF. CDR3 nucleotides: TGCGCCAGCAGCCAAGATTTAGAAGGCTACACCTTC.

The rearrangement joins TRBV5-6 to TRBJ2-6; 7 bases agree with TRBD1. The CDR3 has 18 amino acids. Germline V gene data show CDR1 as SGHDT and CDR2 as YYEEEE. The V segment lost 6 bases and the J segment 0 bases; nucleotides outside the gene matches: 12. The CDR3 loop reads CASTFPGQHYSGANVLTF. The CDR3, as DNA: TGTGCCAGCACCTTTCCGGGACAGCACTACTCTGGGGCCAACGTCCTGACTTTC.

The chain couples TRBV5-1 to TRBJ2-3; 8 bases are a match to TRBD2. V gave up 7 bases and J gave up 4 bases; unmatched junction bases: 11. The germline V gene has CDR1 SGHRS and CDR2 YFSETQ. This CDR3 has 15 residues. CDR3 protein: CASREGTSMADTQYF. For the CDR3, the DNA is TGCGCCAGCCGGGAAGGGACTAGTATGGCAGATACGCAGTATTTT.

This clonotype was observed a handful of times. This chain links TRBV14 with TRBJ2-2; possible D gene TRBD1, 5 bases. The CDR3 consists of 16 residues. CDR1 and CDR2 (germline): SGHDN, FVKESK. The germline V and J ends were trimmed by 4 bases and 2 bases, with 14 bases remaining between them. Here the CDR3 DNA reads TGTGCCAGCAGCCGAACGTTGACAGCCAACACCGGGGAGCTGTTTTTT. The encoded protein is CASSRTLTANTGELFF. Supplemented by reference TRBV14 and TRBJ2-2, the full variable domain reads EAGVTQFPSHSVIEKGQTVTLRCDPISGHDNLYWYRRVMGKEIKFLLHFVKESKQDESGMPNNRFLAERTGGTYSTLKVQPAELEDSGVYFCASSRTLTANTGELFFGEGSRLTVL.

The chain is built from TRBV24-1 and TRBJ2-2; D perhaps matches TRBD2 (6 bases). Germline V gene lookup returns CDR1 KGHDR and CDR2 SFDVKD. This CDR3 has 16 amino acids. V dropped 4 bases and J dropped 7 bases, with 18 bases sitting between them. DNA of the CDR3: TGTGCCACCAGTGACCCTCGACGGGGGACCCACGGGGAGCTGTTTTTT. Amino acids: CATSDPRRGTHGELFF.

The chain uses TRBV12-3 or TRBV12-4 and TRBJ2-7; 12 positions match TRBD2. CDR3 length: 17 amino acids. The V and J ends lost 6 bases and 0 bases, in that order; junction bases with no gene match: 9. In DNA form, the CDR3 reads TGTGCCAGCAGGATGACTAGCGGGGGCTCTCGCTCCTACGAGCAGTACTTC. Translation: CASRMTSGGSRSYEQYF.

CDR3 DNA sequence: TGTGCCACCAGTGACTGGATAGCGGGAGCATCAGATACGCAGTATTTT. Protein: CATSDWIAGASDTQYF. The V and J genes are TRBV24-1 and TRBJ2-3, with 9 bases lining up with TRBD2. The germline gives CDR1 KGHDR, CDR2 SFDVKD. V trimming: 4 bases; J trimming: 4 bases; junction bases outside the gene matches: 8. This CDR3 region has 16 residues.

This clonotype is medium-sized (0.01 to 0.1%) within its sample. The chain joins TRBV7-6 to TRBJ2-3; possible D gene TRBD1, 6 bases. This CDR3 contains 15 residues. The germline CDR1 and CDR2 sequences are SGHVS and FNYEAQ. The V end lost 10 bases, the J end lost 1 base, and 18 bases lay between the germline ends. The CDR3 DNA sequence: TGTGCCACCACACCGACCAGGGGCCGCACAGATACGCAGTATTTT. Its protein product is CATTPTRGRTDTQYF.

This chain links TRBV12-3 or TRBV12-4 with TRBJ2-6; D call uncertain. Trimming took off 4 bases at V and 0 bases at J, with 7 bases between the two ends. The CDR3 sequence is 15 residues long. The CDR3 bases are TGTGCCAGCAGTTCGTCGGGCTCTGGGGCCAACGTCCTGACTTTC. This codes for CASSSSGSGANVLTF.

CDR3 loop: CASSERGQIYGYTF. CDR3 nucleotide sequence: TGTGCCAGCAGTGAAAGGGGACAGATCTATGGCTACACCTTC. The gene calls are TRBV2 and TRBJ1-2; 7 bases map to TRBD1. V shed 2 bases, J shed 4 bases, and the junction held 4 bases outside the gene matches. The CDR3 is 14 residues long. The V gene's germline CDR1 is SNHLY and CDR2 FYNNEI.

This clonotype was counted at least ten times. The V call is TRBV4-1, the J call TRBJ2-7; the match to TRBD1 covers 8 bases. The J segment lost 3 bases and the V segment lost 1 base, leaving 5 bases of the junction unmatched. The CDR3 totals 15 residues. Germline loops: CDR1 MGHRA, CDR2 YSYEKL. The chain's CDR3 is CASSQVWDRIYEQYF. In nucleotides, the CDR3 is TGCGCCAGCAGCCAAGTCTGGGACAGGATCTACGAGCAGTACTTC.